The 15 T cell receptor beta chains reported below all come from one sample, sequenced in a study of tumor-infiltrating lymphocytes in primary liver carcinoma. Unsorted whole blood yielded the blood RNA, and germline DNA was also extracted. Reverse transcription of 500 ng total RNA with a constant-region primer produced TCR beta cDNA. Slightly modified ARM-PCR with three nested multiplex PCR rounds yielded TCR beta libraries. Rounds one and two of PCR, each of 10 cycles, were primed with TRBV1-TRBV30 forward primers and a C-beta reverse primer. One entry per CDR3 protein results from TCRdb running MiXCR on the multiplex PCR reads. Of fewer than 350,000 distinct CDR3 sequences in the sample, 65% were seen once. Material: peripheral blood. The receptors derive from a man between 40 and 49 years old with primary liver carcinoma and hepatitis B virus infection.

The chain couples TRBV7-3 to TRBJ2-2; D possibly corresponds to TRBD2 (6 bases). Between the trimmed V and J ends, which lost 4 bases and 1 base, there was a span of 13 bases. Germline-derived CDR1 and CDR2 are SGHTA and FQGTGA. This CDR3 has 16 amino acids. CDR3 sequence: CASSSPGLMNTGELFF. The CDR3 nucleotides read TGTGCCAGCAGCTCACCGGGACTCATGAACACCGGGGAGCTGTTTTTT.

Of note for this clonotype: At one end, the junction sequence differs from germline, possibly due to a read error. V and J are TRBV11-2 and TRBJ2-7; weak D call: TRBD1 (5 bases). CDR1 is SGHAT and CDR2 is FQNNGV in the germline V gene. There are 15 residues in the CDR3. Here the CDR3 reads CASSLVSGRVYEQCF. The CDR3 nucleotides read TGTGCCAGCAGCTTAGTTTCGGGCAGGGTCTACGAGCAATGCTTC.

This clonotype appeared a single time. The genes are TRBV11-2 and TRBJ2-7; D ambiguous. Deletions cut 7 bases from V and 2 bases from J, with 15 bases between. This CDR3 contains 14 residues. Germline V gene data show CDR1 as SGHAT and CDR2 as FQNNGV. This CDR3 reads CASIPEAPAYEQYF. The DNA of the CDR3 is TGTGCCAGCATCCCAGAGGCCCCAGCCTACGAGCAGTACTTC.

Note on this clonotype: A read error may account for a junction end that differs from germline. The rearrangement joins TRBV30 to TRBJ1-1; 7 bases are a match to TRBD1. Looked up from germline, CDR1 is GTSNPN and CDR2 is SVGIG (reference sequence). CDR3 length: 13 amino acids. CDR3 bases: TGTGTCTGGACTCGGGACAGGAACACTGAAGCTTTCTTT. It translates to CVWTRDRNTEAFF.

On this clonotype itself: Its ends do not fully match the called genes, so a read error is possible. The chain is built from TRBV11-1 and TRBJ2-7; D perhaps matches TRBD1 (6 bases). This CDR3 has 13 residues. In germline, CDR1 is SGHAT, CDR2 FQDESV (reference sequence). The CDR3 sequence is CASSLGDKNEHYF. The CDR3 coding sequence is TGTGCCAGCAGCTTAGGGGACAAGAACGAGCACTACTTC.

The rearrangement uses TRBV2 and TRBJ1-5; weak D call: TRBD1 (6 bases). V was shortened by 7 bases and J by 6 bases, with 16 bases between the two germline ends. Germline V lookup: CDR1 SNHLY, CDR2 FYNNEI. The CDR3 spans 14 residues. The chain's CDR3 is CASKGLSGAQPQHF. DNA for the CDR3: TGTGCCAGCAAAGGTTTATCAGGGGCTCAGCCCCAGCATTTT.

To note about this clonotype: The junction shows a germline mismatch at one end, possibly a read error. The chain couples TRBV6-6 to TRBJ2-1, with 7 bases fitting TRBD2. The CDR3 is 14 amino acids. Germline CDR1 reads MNHNY; CDR2 reads SVGAGI (reference sequence). CDR3 DNA sequence: TGTGCCAGCAGACGACTAGCCGGTGACAATGTGCAGTTCTTC. As protein: CASRRLAGDNVQFF.

A word on this clonotype: The junction departs from germline at one end; a sequencing error may be responsible. The V call is TRBV12-3 or TRBV12-4, the J call TRBJ2-6; D call uncertain. The CDR3 contains 15 residues. The CDR3 sequence: CAGSFGSSGTNVLTF. DNA of the CDR3: TGTGCCGGCAGTTTCGGCAGCTCTGGGACCAACGTCCTGACTTTC.

This chain uses TRBV11-2 with TRBJ2-1; TRBD1 aligns across 8 bases. The trim removed 4 bases at V and 3 bases at J, leaving 11 bases unmatched. CDR1 and CDR2 from the germline V gene are SGHAT and FQNNGV. The length of the CDR3 is 17 residues. The DNA of the CDR3 is TGTGCCAGCAGCTCGAATGGACAGGGAGCAAACTACAATGAGCAGTTCTTC. This translates into CASSSNGQGANYNEQFF.

Concerning this clonotype itself: One end of the junction varies from germline; a read error may be responsible. This chain connects TRBV12-3 or TRBV12-4 to TRBJ1-6; TRBD1 matches 7 bases. The CDR3 has 13 residues. The CDR3 DNA reads as TGTGTCAGCACCGACAGGGACGACTCACCCCTCCACTTT. It is translated as CVSTDRDDSPLHF.

CDR3 sequence: CAIRGTGPSTEAFF. In DNA form, the CDR3 reads TGTGCCATCAGGGGGACAGGCCCAAGCACTGAAGCTTTCTTT. The chain couples TRBV10-3 to TRBJ1-1; 8 bases are shared with TRBD1. The CDR3 is 14 amino acids. The ends lost 6 bases at V and 4 bases at J; junction bases unmatched: 7. Germline loops: CDR1 ENHRY, CDR2 SYGVKD.

V gene TRBV7-9 combines with J gene TRBJ2-1, with 8 bases fitting TRBD2. Germline V gives CDR1 SEHNR, CDR2 FQNEAQ (reference sequence). This CDR3 is built from 14 residues. Trimming removed 3 bases from V and 9 bases from J; junction bases left unmatched: 7. The DNA for the CDR3 is TGTGCCAGCAGCTTGGAGCGGGGGCTGTTTGAGCAGTTCTTC. It codes for CASSLERGLFEQFF.

The chain couples TRBV5-5 to TRBJ2-1; D uncertain. Germline CDR1 is SGHKS and CDR2 is YYEKEE (reference sequence). The CDR3 loop spans 14 amino acids. V was clipped by 0 bases and J by 6 bases, with 10 bases between them. CDR3: CASSLVGSTNEQFF. The CDR3 bases are TGTGCCAGCAGCTTGGTGGGTAGCACCAATGAGCAGTTCTTC.

The chain recombines TRBV11-3 with TRBJ2-1, with no clear D. The V and J ends lost 5 bases and 10 bases respectively, with 9 bases between them. The CDR3 is 11 amino acids. Germline V CDR1 and CDR2: SGHNT, YENEEA. The CDR3 here is CASSSLEEQFF. The DNA for the CDR3 is TGTGCCAGCAGCAGCCTTGAAGAGCAGTTCTTC.

The CDR3 loop reads CSVGELRNIGYQRYF. CDR3 bases: TGCAGCGTTGGCGAGTTAAGAAACATTGGCTACCAGCGGTACTTC. The rearrangement links TRBV29-1 to TRBJ2-7; D not resolved. The CDR3 spans 15 residues. Trimming stripped 4 bases from V and 12 bases from J, with 28 bases between. Germline CDR1 reads SQVTM; CDR2 reads ANQGSEA.